The subject of this entry is one T cell receptor (beta chain). The record originates from a study of CXCR3-negative and CXCR3-positive naive CD8 T cells. UMI-tagged TRB cDNA libraries were built via 5' RACE. TCRdb reanalyzed the 5' RACE reads and collapses them to one entry per CDR3 protein, without DNA. This sample contains 45,000 or so distinct CDR3 sequences. Germline V gene lookup returns CDR1 SGHKS and CDR2 YYEKEE (reference sequence). The CDR3 covers 15 residues. The chain employs TRBV5-5 and TRBJ1-2; the D gene TCRdb calls, TRBD1, cannot be checked with no DNA. The origin of this receptor is a human donor in good health. Some clones in this sample may be carry-over from other donors' samples. Specimen: naive CXCR3- CD8+ T cells from blood. Indicated subset: CD45RO-CCR7+CD27+CD95- naive CD8+ T cells lacking CXCR3 (TNR3-). The CDR3 loop is CASSLRTGSNYGYTF.